Listed below are T cell receptor beta chains from one sample, sequenced in a study of beta chain features in type 1 diabetes. TCRdb's table, derived via immunoSEQ multiplex PCR, lists solely in-frame clones and lacks some. The sample shows hundreds of thousands of clones, around 15% of them seen only once. Sequencing was done on a sample of naive CD4+ T cells from blood. The origin of the receptors is a man aged 18 to 29 with type 1 diabetes. CDR3s include the opening cysteine and the closing phenylalanine or tryptophan. The D gene is left open where the match is weak. The size field is filled for only some rows; it gives once, few, many or a size class.

d_call j_call clone_size v_call cdr3_aa cdr3_nt
- TRBJ1-6 - TRBV27 CASSSVGQTNSPLHF TGTGCCAGCAGTTCCGTCGGACAGACGAATTCACCCCTCCACTTT
TRBD1 TRBJ2-7 - TRBV27 CASSWTGLTYEQYF TGTGCCAGCAGTTGGACAGGGCTGACCTACGAGCAGTACTTC
- TRBJ2-1 - TRBV5-4 CASSIKDSYNEQFF TGTGCCAGCAGCATCAAGGACAGCTACAATGAGCAGTTCTTC
TRBD2 TRBJ2-3 few TRBV18 CASSPSSGATDTQYF TGTGCCAGCTCACCAAGCAGCGGGGCCACAGATACGCAGTATTTT
TRBD2 TRBJ2-1 few TRBV7-9 CASTQTLAGAYNEQFF TGTGCCAGCACTCAGACACTAGCGGGGGCCTACAATGAGCAGTTCTTC
- TRBJ1-1 - TRBV14 CASSKWTEATEAFF TGTGCCAGCAGCAAATGGACAGAGGCCACTGAAGCTTTCTTT
TRBD2 TRBJ2-7 - TRBV5-6 CASSLVSGRVYEQYF TGTGCCAGCAGCTTGGTAAGCGGGAGGGTCTACGAGCAGTACTTC
- TRBJ2-7 - TRBV7-6 CASSLSVGEPYEQYF TGTGCCAGCAGCTTATCGGTCGGGGAGCCCTACGAGCAGTACTTC
TRBD1 TRBJ1-2 - TRBV29-1 CSVKTLTGTGDGYTF TGCAGCGTCAAAACCTTAACCGGGACAGGGGATGGCTACACCTTC
TRBD1 TRBJ1-1 few TRBV9 CASSVQGQGKTEAFF TGTGCCAGCAGCGTACAAGGACAGGGGAAAACTGAAGCTTTCTTT
- TRBJ1-1 - TRBV2 CASTQSGTKAFF TGTGCCAGCACTCAATCCGGGACAAAAGCTTTCTTT
- TRBJ2-3 once TRBV5-1 CASSWATDTQYF TGCGCCAGCAGCTGGGCCACAGATACGCAGTATTTT
TRBD2 TRBJ2-3 few TRBV7-9 CASSRKPAGVSDTQYF TGTGCCAGCAGCCGCAAGCCAGCGGGAGTGTCAGATACGCAGTATTTT
- TRBJ1-4 few TRBV30 CAGDMGEKLFF TGTGCCGGGGACATGGGTGAAAAACTGTTTTTT
- TRBJ1-5 - TRBV30 CAWRNDGSNQPQHF TGTGCCTGGAGGAACGACGGTAGCAATCAGCCCCAGCATTTT
TRBD1 TRBJ2-3 - TRBV6-1 CAIRTGLFTDTQYF TGTGCCATCAGGACAGGGTTATTCACAGATACGCAGTATTTT
- TRBJ1-2 - TRBV4-1 CASSQDMDLNYGYTF TGCGCCAGCAGCCAAGACATGGACCTCAACTATGGCTACACCTTC
- TRBJ2-6 - TRBV6-6 CASVGKISGANVLTF TGTGCCAGCGTCGGGAAAATTTCTGGGGCCAACGTCCTGACTTTC
- TRBJ2-5 few TRBV30 CAFQRAEETQYF TGTGCCTTTCAGCGGGCGGAAGAGACCCAGTACTTC
- TRBJ2-7 few TRBV25-1 CASSDHYEQYF TGTGCCAGCAGTGACCACTACGAGCAGTACTTC
- TRBJ2-2 - TRBV7-2 CASSPNAATGELFF TGTGCCAGCAGCCCCAACGCTGCCACCGGGGAGCTGTTTTTT
TRBD1 TRBJ2-7 - TRBV30 CAWIRDRAREQYF TGTGCCTGGATTCGGGACAGGGCACGCGAGCAGTACTTC
- TRBJ1-5 few TRBV7-2 CASSFGAFQPQHF TGTGCCAGCAGCTTCGGGGCGTTTCAGCCCCAGCATTTT
- TRBJ2-3 - TRBV7-2 CASSPSRDLTDTQYF TGTGCCAGCAGCCCCTCGAGGGACCTCACAGATACGCAGTATTTT
- TRBJ2-5 - TRBV6-5 CASSYNIGGQETQYF TGTGCCAGCAGTTACAATATCGGCGGCCAAGAGACCCAGTACTTC
TRBD2 TRBJ2-1 few TRBV5-1 CASSGTSGSLNEQFF TGCGCCAGCAGCGGGACTAGCGGGAGTTTAAATGAGCAGTTCTTC
- TRBJ2-1 - TRBV5-4 CASSTRSGESYNEQFF TGTGCCAGCAGCACCCGGTCAGGGGAGTCCTACAATGAGCAGTTCTTC
- TRBJ2-3 few TRBV6-6 CASRQQGSTDTQYF TGTGCCAGCAGACAGCAAGGGAGCACAGATACGCAGTATTTT
- TRBJ1-5 - TRBV28 CASSVTGTNNQPQHF TGTGCCAGCAGTGTAACCGGGACCAACAATCAGCCCCAGCATTTT
TRBD1 TRBJ2-5 few TRBV7-2 CASSMDRAGSQETQYF TGTGCCAGCAGCATGGACAGGGCAGGGAGCCAAGAGACCCAGTACTTC
- TRBJ1-1 - TRBV30 CAWSMNVGTEAFF TGTGCCTGGAGTATGAACGTGGGCACTGAAGCTTTCTTT
- TRBJ2-7 - TRBV30 CAWSPYIYEQYF TGTGCCTGGAGTCCATACATCTACGAGCAGTACTTC
TRBD2 TRBJ2-3 - TRBV5-1 CASSLGTSGRNTDTQYF TGCGCCAGCAGCCTCGGGACTAGCGGGAGAAACACAGATACGCAGTATTTT
TRBD2 TRBJ2-1 - TRBV30 CAWSKPKSGRAWVDEQFF TGTGCCTGGAGTAAGCCCAAAAGCGGGAGGGCCTGGGTGGATGAGCAGTTCTTC
- TRBJ2-7 few TRBV29-1 CSVRRTASYEQYF TGCAGCGTGCGCAGGACAGCCAGCTACGAGCAGTACTTC
- TRBJ1-5 - TRBV7-9 CASSFDGLKESPQHF TGTGCCAGCAGCTTCGATGGTTTAAAGGAGTCGCCCCAGCATTTT
TRBD1 TRBJ2-7 few TRBV7-2 CASSRTGEFYEQYF TGTGCCAGCTCCCGGACAGGGGAGTTCTACGAGCAGTACTTC
- TRBJ2-7 - TRBV10-3 CAISESTGAGKYEQYF TGTGCCATCAGTGAGTCGACCGGGGCAGGGAAGTACGAGCAGTACTTC
TRBD1 TRBJ1-1 few TRBV5-1 CASSLAGGQMNTEAFF TGCGCCAGCAGCTTGGCAGGGGGACAGATGAACACTGAAGCTTTCTTT
TRBD2 TRBJ2-1 few TRBV5-6 CASSLLAGSDNEQFF TGTGCCAGCAGCTTGCTAGCGGGGAGTGACAATGAGCAGTTCTTC
- TRBJ2-1 - TRBV4-2 CASSQESIEQFF TGTGCCAGCAGCCAAGAGAGTATCGAGCAGTTCTTC
- TRBJ1-2 - TRBV15 CATSRDAPGRSGYTF TGTGCCACCAGCAGAGATGCCCCGGGGAGGTCTGGCTACACCTTC
- TRBJ2-3 - TRBV30 CAWATGAGGTHTDTQYF TGTGCCTGGGCTACCGGAGCTGGCGGAACACACACAGATACGCAGTATTTT
- TRBJ2-7 few TRBV6-5 CASSYGAGGSYEQYF TGTGCCAGCAGTTACGGGGCAGGGGGGTCCTACGAGCAGTACTTC
- TRBJ1-1 - TRBV30 CAWSEDSPGEAFF TGTGCCTGGAGTGAGGACAGCCCGGGAGAAGCTTTCTTT
- TRBJ2-5 - TRBV7-2 CASSYPIPETQYF TGTGCCAGCAGCTATCCGATCCCTGAGACCCAGTACTTC